Below are 27 T cell receptor beta chains sequenced from a single sample in a study of immune evolution from preneoplasia to lung adenocarcinoma. The repertoire was sequenced with immunoSEQ multiplex PCR; TCRdb's copy has only in-frame clones and lacks some. The repertoire includes roughly 6,000 clones, around 78% of them detected once, and around 7.6% sits in the top ten. Input material: FFPE minimally invasive lung adenocarcinoma tissue. These receptors were taken from a person aged 55-85 years with lung adenocarcinoma.

On this clone itself: Other DNA sequences in this specimen translate into the identical CDR3. The chain has TRBV10-1 and TRBJ2-3; 12 nucleotides line up with TRBD2. The CDR3 is 16 residues long. The V segment lost 3 bases and the J segment 0 bases; nucleotides outside the gene matches: 1. Germline V gene data show CDR1 as WNHNN and CDR2 as SYGVQD (reference sequence). The CDR3 reads CASSDGLAGSTDTQYF. The CDR3 DNA reads TGCGCCAGCAGTGACGGACTAGCGGGGAGCACAGATACGCAGTATTTT.

This chain's CDR3 is CASSQDPPPQMNTEAFF. The CDR3 bases are TGCGCCAGCAGCCAAGATCCCCCACCCCAAATGAACACTGAAGCTTTCTTT. V and J are TRBV4-1 and TRBJ1-1; D is ambiguous. CDR3 length: 17 amino acids. Germline V CDR1 and CDR2: MGHRA, YSYEKL. Trimming took 0 bases from V and 0 from J, leaving 14 bases between them.

This clone is a singleton in its sample. The chain links TRBV7-8 to TRBJ2-4; no definite D call. V lost 5 bases and J lost 0, with 5 bases in between. The germline gives CDR1 SGHVS, CDR2 FQNEAQ. The CDR3 spans 13 residues. The CDR3 here is CASSAIAKNIQYF. In DNA form, the CDR3 reads TGTGCCAGCAGCGCCATAGCCAAAAACATTCAGTACTTC.

Here the CDR3 DNA reads TGTGCCAGAGCAAAAGGGGGCAGGGTATGGACCTCGGAGCAGTTCTTC. Residues: CARAKGGRVWTSEQFF. The chain recombines TRBV21-1 with TRBJ2-1; TRBD1, the D gene given by the table, was not confirmed from the DNA. TRBV21-1 constitutes a pseudogene. This CDR3 has 16 amino acids.

The V gene is TRBV5-6, the J gene TRBJ2-4, with TRBD1 as a possible D gene (5 bases). The length of the CDR3 is 9 residues. V lost 10 bases and J 13 bases, leaving 12 bases between the germline ends. Per germline, CDR1 SGHDT and CDR2 YYEEEE. Here the CDR3 DNA reads TGTGCCCCGCGACAGCAACAGTACTTC. The encoded protein is CAPRQQQYF.

The chain links TRBV4-1 to TRBJ1-2; D gene uncertain. The germline CDR1 and CDR2 sequences are MGHRA and YSYEKL. The ends were cut back, 4 bases at V and 7 bases at J, with 16 bases in the middle. CDR3 length: 14 residues. CDR3 sequence (DNA): TGCGCCAGCAGCCTCGATTTCGAGGGTTCTGGCTACACCTTC. Translation gives CASSLDFEGSGYTF.

A remark on this clone: Additional DNA sequences in this sample encode the identical CDR3. V gene TRBV7-9 combines with J gene TRBJ2-7; D is unresolved. V was trimmed by 0 bases and J by 0 bases, leaving 9 bases between them. Per germline, CDR1 SEHNR and CDR2 FQNEAQ (reference sequence). This CDR3 has 15 residues. DNA of the CDR3: TGTGCCAGCAGCTTAGCGGGTGGTAGCTCCTACGAGCAGTACTTC. This translates into CASSLAGGSSYEQYF. The full variable domain, with the rest looked up from reference TRBV7-9 and TRBJ2-7, is DTGVSQNPRHKITKRGQNVTFRCDPISEHNRLYWYRQTLGQGPEFLTYFQNEAQLEKSRLLSDRFSAERPKGSFSTLEIQRTEQGDSAMYLCASSLAGGSSYEQYFGPGTRLTVT.

CDR3 sequence reads: CASSRVGASGTDTQYF. CDR3 in DNA: TGTGCCAGCAGCAGAGTTGGGGCTAGCGGGACAGATACGCAGTATTTT. J is TRBJ2-3 and V is TRBV5-6; 8 positions match TRBD2. CDR3 size: 16 residues. V was pared by 4 bases and J by 3 bases, with 10 bases of the junction left unmatched. Germline V gene sequence: CDR1 SGHDT, CDR2 YYEEEE.

This clone was seen more than once but under ten times. The J gene is TRBJ1-4, the V gene TRBV7-3, with D perhaps matching TRBD1 (6 bases). V lost 2 bases and J 1 base, leaving 20 bases between the germline ends. The CDR3 loop spans 19 amino acids. The germline CDR1 and CDR2 sequences are SGHTA and FQGTGA. The CDR3 sequence is CASSLYPGGGSVTNEKLFF. The CDR3, as DNA: TGTGCCAGCAGCTTATACCCCGGCGGGGGCTCGGTAACTAATGAAAAACTGTTTTTT.

The rearrangement links TRBV5-8 to TRBJ2-7, with D possibly matching TRBD1 (6 bases). The CDR3 length is 16 residues. V lost 0 bases, J lost 2 bases, and 15 bases lay in between. Germline-derived CDR1 and CDR2 are SGHTS and YDEGEE. The CDR3 bases are TGTGCCAGCAGCTTGGCGGTGATTCAGGGGCCCTACGAGCAGTACTTC. Translation: CASSLAVIQGPYEQYF.

This clone was seen a handful of times. Distinct nucleotide sequences in the sample also encode this CDR3. The V call is TRBV6-1, the J call TRBJ1-1; a weak D match, TRBD1 (6 bases). In germline, CDR1 is MNHNS, CDR2 SASEGT. This CDR3 spans 14 amino acids. The V end lost 6 bases, the J end lost 1 base, and 12 bases lay between the germline ends. The CDR3 reads CASSRDRQNTEAFF. The CDR3 bases are TGTGCCAGCAGCCGCGACAGGCAGAACACTGAAGCTTTCTTT.

This chain connects TRBV28 to TRBJ2-6, with D possibly being TRBD1 (6 bases). This CDR3 has 16 amino acids. Trimming took 5 bases from V and 0 from J, leaving 11 bases between them. Germline CDR1 reads MDHEN; CDR2 reads SYDVKM. As DNA, the CDR3 is TGTGCCAGCAGTGGGTTACAGGGCTCTGGGGCCAACGTCCTGACTTTC. Amino acids: CASSGLQGSGANVLTF.

As DNA, the CDR3 is TGCGCCAGCAGCTTGGGGGGTCTCCTCACAGATACGCAGTATTTT. It yields the protein CASSLGGLLTDTQYF. The chain joins TRBV5-1 to TRBJ2-3, with D unclear. V was clipped by 0 bases and J by 2 bases, with 10 bases between them. Germline V gives CDR1 SGHRS, CDR2 YFSETQ. This CDR3 is built from 15 residues.

The V and J genes are TRBV19 and TRBJ1-1; 7 bases line up with TRBD1. Germline loops: CDR1 LNHDA, CDR2 SQIVND (reference sequence). The J segment lost 1 base and the V segment lost 6 bases, leaving 2 bases of the junction unmatched. The CDR3 runs to 13 residues. The CDR3 sequence is CASRGQTNTEAFF. CDR3 coding DNA: TGTGCCAGTAGGGGACAGACGAACACTGAAGCTTTCTTT. Drawing the rest from reference TRBV19 and TRBJ1-1, the complete variable domain is DGGITQSPKYLFRKEGQNVTLSCEQNLNHDAMYWYRQDPGQGLRLIYYSQIVNDFQKGDIAEGYSVSREKKESFPLTVTSAQKNPTAFYLCASRGQTNTEAFFGQGTRLTVV.

The CDR3 sequence: CASSFGTSSGNTIYF. CDR3 bases: TGTGCCAGCAGTTTTGGCACTAGCTCTGGAAACACCATATATTTT. The genes are TRBV28 and TRBJ1-3; D gene unclear. The CDR3 is 15 residues long. CDR1 and CDR2 (germline): MDHEN, SYDVKM. V lost 3 bases, J lost 0 bases, and 9 bases lay in between. The entire variable domain, with the rest obtained from reference TRBV28 and TRBJ1-3, is as follows: DVKVTQSSRYLVKRTGEKVFLECVQDMDHENMFWYRQDPGLGLRLIYFSYDVKMKEKGDIPEGYSVSREKKERFSLILESASTNQTSMYLCASSFGTSSGNTIYFGEGSWLTVV.

The chain links TRBV28 to TRBJ2-7; D possibly corresponds to TRBD1 (5 bases). The CDR3 is 15 residues long. With 2 bases removed from V and 0 bases from J, the gap between germline ends came to 11 bases. Germline CDR1 reads MDHEN; CDR2 reads SYDVKM. The CDR3 protein is CASSLTGQSSYEQYF. CDR3 in DNA: TGTGCCAGCAGTTTAACAGGCCAAAGCTCCTACGAGCAGTACTTC.

The sample holds one count of this clone. This chain connects TRBV30 to TRBJ2-7; D remains ambiguous. V lost 2 bases to trimming and J lost 4 bases, with 6 bases between them. This CDR3 is 11 amino acids long. CDR1 is GTSNPN and CDR2 is SVGIG in the germline V gene (reference sequence). The DNA for the CDR3 is TGTGCCTGGAGTATGGGGTACGAGCAGTACTTC. The encoded protein is CAWSMGYEQYF.

The gene calls are TRBV12-5 and TRBJ2-1, with D perhaps matching TRBD2 (5 bases). The CDR3 has 12 amino acids. Germline V gene data show CDR1 as LGHNT and CDR2 as FRNRAP. V shed 7 bases and J shed 3 bases, with 7 bases lying between them. This CDR3 reads CASARDYNEQFF. The CDR3 nucleotides are TGTGCTAGTGCCCGGGACTACAATGAGCAGTTCTTC.

The J gene is TRBJ2-1, the V gene TRBV19; 10 nucleotides match TRBD2. The CDR3 is made up of 13 amino acids. Unmatched junction bases numbered 7, after V lost 7 bases and J lost 10 bases. CDR1 and CDR2 (germline): LNHDA, SQIVND (reference sequence). The DNA of the CDR3 is TGTGCCAGTATGTCTAGCGGGAGCTGGGAGCAGTTCTTC. It specifies CASMSSGSWEQFF.

The chain carries TRBV18 and TRBJ2-7; 7 nucleotides align to TRBD2. V shed 4 bases, J shed 5 bases, and the junction held 8 bases outside the gene matches. The CDR3 runs 14 residues. Germline V gene lookup returns CDR1 KGHSH and CDR2 LQKENI. In DNA form, the CDR3 reads TGTGCCAGCTCACAAGGACTAGATCCCCACGAGCAGTACTTC. It is translated as CASSQGLDPHEQYF.

The chain uses TRBV7-9 and TRBJ1-2; perhaps TRBD1 as D (6 bases). Germline V lookup: CDR1 SEHNR, CDR2 FQNEAQ (reference sequence). The CDR3 totals 13 residues. V was shortened by 5 bases and J by 7 bases, with 14 bases between the two germline ends. CDR3 sequence (DNA): TGTGCCAGCAGCCCGGGAGGGGGTCGTGGCTACACCTTC. It is translated as CASSPGGGRGYTF.

This clone was seen a few times. The chain recombines TRBV5-1 with TRBJ2-1; D might be TRBD2 (5 bases). CDR3 size: 13 residues. The V end was cut by 5 bases, the J end by 10 bases, with 16 bases between. The germline CDR1 and CDR2 sequences are SGHRS and YFSETQ. The CDR3 loop reads CASSYGNPGEQFF. Written as DNA, the CDR3 is TGCGCCAGCAGTTACGGGAATCCTGGGGAGCAGTTCTTC.

The CDR3 spells CASSADGPRRNQPQHF. For the CDR3, the DNA is TGTGCCAGCAGTGCCGACGGACCAAGACGCAATCAGCCCCAGCATTTT. The J gene is TRBJ1-5, the V gene TRBV2; D gene ambiguous. Looked up from germline, CDR1 is SNHLY and CDR2 is FYNNEI. V was shortened by 4 bases and J by 2 bases, with 15 bases between the two germline ends. CDR3 length equals 16 residues.

This clone was found once. The chain carries TRBV5-6 and TRBJ1-2; D unresolved. Germline-derived CDR1 and CDR2 are SGHDT and YYEEEE. The CDR3 loop spans 12 amino acids. Trimming removed 0 bases from V and 5 bases from J, with 5 bases in between. CDR3 sequence (DNA): TGTGCCAGCAGCTTGGGTTCTTATGGCTACACCTTC. Protein sequence: CASSLGSYGYTF. Full variable domain (remainder filled in from reference TRBV5-6 and TRBJ1-2): DAGVTQSPTHLIKTRGQQVTLRCSPKSGHDTVSWYQQALGQGPQFIFQYYEEEERQRGNFPDRFSGHQFPNYSSELNVNALLLGDSALYLCASSLGSYGYTFGSGTRLTVV.

This chain links TRBV27 with TRBJ2-7; D is possibly TRBD2 (5 bases). This CDR3 region has 13 residues. Germline V gives CDR1 MNHEY, CDR2 SMNVEV (reference sequence). The V end was cut by 3 bases, the J end by 6 bases, with 12 bases between. The CDR3 nucleotides read TGTGCCAGCAGTTTGATGGCTGAGGGCGAGCAGTACTTC. Translation gives CASSLMAEGEQYF.

Judged by abundance, this clone is medium-sized. The chain carries TRBV5-6 and TRBJ1-1; a possible D gene is TRBD1 (5 bases). The CDR3 has 14 amino acids. The ends were cut back, 7 bases at V and 1 base at J, with 14 bases in the middle. The germline gives CDR1 SGHDT, CDR2 YYEEEE. Here the CDR3 reads CASEPGRPNTEAFF. In DNA, the CDR3 is TGTGCCAGCGAACCGGGACGTCCGAACACTGAAGCTTTCTTT. Combining the CDR3 with reference TRBV5-6 and TRBJ1-1 gives the whole variable domain DAGVTQSPTHLIKTRGQQVTLRCSPKSGHDTVSWYQQALGQGPQFIFQYYEEEERQRGNFPDRFSGHQFPNYSSELNVNALLLGDSALYLCASEPGRPNTEAFFGQGTRLTVV.

This clone was observed a few times. This chain uses TRBV7-8 with TRBJ1-2, with 9 bases matching TRBD1. Germline trimming cut 1 base from V and 8 bases from J; bases unmatched to any gene: 5. The germline CDR1 and CDR2 sequences are SGHVS and FQNEAQ. This CDR3 is built from 14 residues. CDR3 DNA sequence: TGTGCCAGCAGCTTAGATACAGGGGGCAAGGGCTACACCTTC. Translated, it gives CASSLDTGGKGYTF.